This entry is about one T cell receptor beta chain. Its target is unknown. The CDR3 extends over 14 amino acids. Trimming at V came to 6 bases and at J to 5 bases, leaving 5 bases not matched to a gene. Looked up from germline, CDR1 is SNHLY and CDR2 is FYNNEI. Repertoires were generated with immunoSEQ multiplex PCR, while TCRdb's copy carries only in-frame clones and drops some. The sample carries 50,000 to 70,000 clones, about 88% recorded once. The data were taken from a study of OX40 agonist ivuxolimab in advanced cancers. Study conclusions and caveats: There was clonal expansion of CD4+ and CD8+ blood T cells by week 6 at 0.1 to 3.0 mg/kg.

V gene TRBV2 combines with J gene TRBJ2-2; 8 positions match TRBD2. The sequence was collected from an adult with an advanced solid tumor such as melanoma, head and neck, liver or kidney cancer. The source was CD4+ or CD8+ T cells sorted from blood, collected in a trial of the OX40 agonist ivuxolimab. In nucleotides, the CDR3 is TGTGCCAGCAGGAGCGGGAGTGGTACCGGGGAGCTGTTTTTT. Protein: CASRSGSGTGELFF.